This T cell receptor (beta chain) was profiled in a study of blood T cell repertoires in COVID-19. About the study: Collection of acute and convalescent COVID-19 samples took place in the United States, Italy and Spain. Nucleic acid was either cDNA or gDNA, and it came from T cells, B-cell-depleted T cells, or PBMCs.

How the authors handled the data: Estimates of nucleated cell counts were drawn from the amplification of reference gene primers. Clones were read by immunoSEQ multiplex PCR, and TCRdb kept only the in-frame ones, dropping some. V and J calls and clone size are given by that table; D and trimming were obtained from the DNA. The sample carries some 200,000 clones, approximately 80% recorded once. CDR3 length equals 13 residues. CDR1 and CDR2 (germline): SEHNR, FQNEAQ (reference sequence). V gave up 4 bases and J gave up 5 bases, with 11 bases separating them. The V call is TRBV7-9, the J call TRBJ2-5; TRBD2 is a possible D gene (7 bases). The TCR sequence derives from a woman of 80 years or more with acute or convalescent COVID-19. Sequencing was performed on peripheral blood. The CDR3 nucleotides are TGTGCCAGCAGCTCGGGGGGCTTGGAGACCCAGTACTTC. Protein product: CASSSGGLETQYF. Using reference TRBV7-9 and TRBJ2-5 for the parts outside the CDR3, the full variable domain is DTGVSQNPRHKITKRGQNVTFRCDPISEHNRLYWYRQTLGQGPEFLTYFQNEAQLEKSRLLSDRFSAERPKGSFSTLEIQRTEQGDSAMYLCASSSGGLETQYFGPGTRLLVL.